This T cell receptor beta chain was identified in a study of blood T cell repertoires in COVID-19 (dated by TCRdb to 2018 to 2020). For the wider study: Samples from collaborators originated in the United States, Italy and Spain and spanned both the acute and convalescent phases of COVID-19. The material from the prospective study consisted of cDNA or gDNA derived from T cells, B-cell-depleted T cells, or PBMCs. The dataset comprised deeply sampled blood TCRbeta repertoires from subjects exposed to, actively infected with, or recovered from COVID-19. A freely available public database, intended as a resource for researchers studying the immune response to SARS-CoV-2, is where the repertoires were released. The samples were drawn from two sources: the first 160 participants of the ongoing ImmuneRACE study, and over 1,000 subjects contributed by 6 global collaborators. Nearly every sample came with metadata listing a de-identified subject ID, COVID-19 status, age in years and sex. Where available, HLA class I and class II types were taken from metadata supplied by the sample provider and were not determined by assay-based typing.

In the prospective study, participants were roughly 18 to 89 years old, resided in under 30 geographic areas of the United States, and were enrolled through a virtual design. In the prospective study, participants were assigned to cohorts based on the clinical history participants reported in a screening survey and a study questionnaire. Mobile phlebotomists in the prospective study collected whole blood, serum and a nasopharyngeal or oropharyngeal swab from every participant. Prospective study participants could optionally give additional blood draws and questionnaires over an approximately two-month period. Before DNA extraction, blood samples from the prospective study were shipped at room temperature or frozen. Regarding this clone: Its antigen is currently not known. Base quality data are lacking; no much larger clone is found one base away.

Results the study describes overall, beyond this receptor: The amount of clinical and demographic metadata varied by source and participant and was provided uncurated.

CDR1 and CDR2 are drawn from the germline V gene (reference sequence): LNHDA, SQIVND. Trimming leaves V shorter by 5 bases and J shorter by 3 bases, with the junction holding 10 bases beyond the gene matches. The CDR3, from cysteine to phenylalanine, totals 16 residues. Just the 48-base CDR3 DNA is kept, in frame starting at base 1. The immunoSEQ Assay, a bias-controlled multiplex PCR, was used to amplify TCRbeta CDR3 regions from genomic DNA. The original pipeline was this. The number of nucleated cells in each sample was estimated by amplification of reference gene primers within the assay. To quantify the absolute abundance of each unique TCRbeta CDR3 rearrangement, sequence reads were collapsed and filtered. For each sample, productive Simpson clonality was calculated as the square root of Simpson's diversity index across productive rearrangements. TCRdb retrieved this table from immuneACCESS and kept in-frame rearrangements only. Not all clones are present; in checked studies, unresolved V genes account for under half, and no reason is known for the remainder. The DNA gave D and trimming, while V, J and clone size come from that table. A total of 70,000 to 90,000 clones appear in this sample, about 89% of them only once. The ten largest clones represent 1% to 1.5% of the sample.

The sequence was obtained from a woman in her fifties or sixties with acute COVID-19. The rearranged chain carries TRBV19 and TRBJ2-1; a stretch of 7 junction bases matches TRBD1. Specimen: PBMCs or T cells enriched from blood (not recorded which). Read as DNA, the sequence is TGTGCCAGTAGTCCCTACCCCCGGGACAGCTACAATGAGCAGTTCTTC. Its protein is CASSPYPRDSYNEQFF.